The 31 T cell receptor beta chains below all came from one sample that was sequenced in a study of T-cell memory formation after mild COVID-19. TCRdb passed the 5' RACE reads through MiXCR, listing each CDR3 protein once. The sample lists 430,000 or so distinct CDR3 sequences, about 23% occurring once. What was sequenced was PBMCs or a T cell subset sorted from them (not recorded which). Every receptor here comes from an adult woman who had mild COVID-19 (a few samples of this study predate the infection). Cell type and time point are not known.

The chain uses TRBV7-6 and TRBJ1-2; D may be TRBD1 (5 bases). The CDR3 runs to 15 residues. Germline CDR1 is SGHVS and CDR2 is FNYEAQ. The V end was cut by 6 bases, the J end by 3 bases, with 17 bases between. CDR3 amino acids: CASSSELGGYYGYTF. Written as DNA, the CDR3 is TGTGCCAGCAGTTCCGAACTGGGGGGGTACTATGGCTACACCTTC.

The chain joins TRBV29-1 to TRBJ2-1; D remains unclear. CDR1 and CDR2 from the germline V gene are SQVTM and ANQGSEA. Deletions cut 0 bases from V and 6 bases from J, with 12 bases between. The CDR3 runs to 14 residues. The CDR3 DNA is TGCAGCGTTGAAGATAGGGTCCTGGGCAATGAGCAGTTCTTC. The encoded protein is CSVEDRVLGNEQFF.

This clonotype was counted between two and nine times. The chain combines TRBV7-2 with TRBJ2-7; D gene unclear. The CDR3 contains 13 residues. Per the germline V gene, CDR1 is SGHTA and CDR2 is FQGNSA. V was shortened by 6 bases and J by 3 bases, with 12 bases between the two germline ends. CDR3: CASSRSGDYEQYF. The CDR3 coding sequence is TGTGCCAGCAGTCGAAGTGGAGACTACGAGCAGTACTTC. Full variable domain (outside the CDR3, taken from reference TRBV7-2 and TRBJ2-7): GAGVSQSPSNKVTEKGKDVELRCDPISGHTALYWYRQSLGQGLEFLIYFQGNSAPDKSGLPSDRFSAERTGGSVSTLTIQRTQQEDSAVYLCASSRSGDYEQYFGPGTRLTVT.

The chain recombines TRBV12-3 or TRBV12-4 with TRBJ2-1; unclear D gene. Trimming removed 5 bases at V and 11 bases at J, with 16 bases between. The length of the CDR3 is 13 residues. The chain's CDR3 is CASSESPQTKQFF. The CDR3 DNA sequence: TGTGCCAGCAGTGAGTCTCCACAGACAAAGCAGTTCTTC.

This clonotype was counted a few times. The rearrangement joins TRBV9 to TRBJ2-5; D gene uncertain. CDR3 size: 15 residues. Deletions cut 6 bases from V and 4 bases from J, with 19 bases between. Germline-derived CDR1 and CDR2 are SGDLS and YYNGEE. CDR3 sequence reads: CASNAYGGSGETQYF. CDR3 nucleotide sequence: TGTGCCAGCAACGCCTATGGTGGATCAGGAGAGACCCAGTACTTC.

This chain connects TRBV6-2 or TRBV6-3 to TRBJ2-6; unclear D gene. Germline V CDR1 and CDR2: MNHEY, SVGEGT. The V gene lost 2 bases and the J gene lost 4 bases, with 15 bases spanning the gap. The CDR3 runs to 17 residues. The CDR3 DNA follows: TGTGCCAGCAGTTACGGCTTTCGGCGGCGCGGGGCCAACGTCCTGACTTTC. It codes for CASSYGFRRRGANVLTF.

This clonotype was detected a few times. The genes are TRBV3-1 and TRBJ2-5; no clear D gene. Germline assignment: CDR1 LGHDT and CDR2 YNNKEL (reference sequence). V gave up 4 bases and J gave up 5 bases, with 11 bases separating them. CDR3 length: 13 amino acids. In DNA, the CDR3 is TGTGCCAGCAGCCGCCACCCTCCGGAGACCCAGTACTTC. It yields the protein CASSRHPPETQYF.

This clonotype was seen a handful of times. This rearrangement joins TRBV7-2 to TRBJ2-5; unclear D gene. Trimming took 4 bases from V and 5 from J, leaving 8 bases between them. This CDR3 comprises 12 residues. The V gene's germline CDR1 is SGHTA and CDR2 FQGNSA. CDR3 nucleotide sequence: TGTGCCAGCAGCTACCCGCTCGAGACCCAGTACTTC. Protein: CASSYPLETQYF.

This clonotype was seen repeatedly, ten times or more. The chain carries TRBV11-3 and TRBJ2-7; 9 bases are shared with TRBD1. CDR3 size: 15 residues. The J segment lost 3 bases and the V segment lost 0 bases, leaving 3 bases of the junction unmatched. The V gene's germline CDR1 is SGHNT and CDR2 YENEEA. CDR3 residues: CASSLDRDRDYEQYF. The CDR3 region has the DNA TGTGCCAGCAGCTTAGATAGGGACAGGGACTACGAGCAGTACTTC.

The chain couples TRBV12-3 or TRBV12-4 to TRBJ2-6; D is possibly TRBD1 (6 bases). V was clipped by 6 bases and J by 0 bases, with 6 bases between them. The CDR3 spans 14 residues. The CDR3, as DNA: TGTGCCAGCAGGGACAGCTCTGGGGCCAACGTCCTGACTTTC. Protein product: CASRDSSGANVLTF.

CDR3 protein: CASSPGVQNSYEQYF. The CDR3 nucleotides read TGTGCCAGCTCACCGGGAGTGCAGAACTCCTACGAGCAGTACTTC. V is TRBV18 and J is TRBJ2-7, with a weak D call TRBD2 (5 bases). V gave up 3 bases and J gave up 0 bases, with 12 bases separating them. The germline gives CDR1 KGHSH, CDR2 LQKENI. The CDR3 runs 15 residues.

V gene TRBV30 combines with J gene TRBJ2-2; 13 bases agree with TRBD2. The germline CDR1 and CDR2 sequences are GTSNPN and SVGIG (reference sequence). This CDR3 is 18 amino acids long. J lost 4 bases, V lost 0 bases, and 8 bases had no gene match. CDR3 region: CAWSVPRLAGGPTGELFF. CDR3 bases: TGTGCCTGGAGTGTACCCCGACTAGCGGGAGGACCCACCGGGGAGCTGTTTTTT. Using reference TRBV30 and TRBJ2-2 for the parts outside the CDR3, the full variable domain is SQTIHQWPATLVQPVGSPLSLECTVEGTSNPNLYWYRQAAGRGLQLLFYSVGIGQISSEVPQNLSASRPQDRQFILSSKKLLLSDSGFYLCAWSVPRLAGGPTGELFFGEGSRLTVL.

The J gene is TRBJ2-1, the V gene TRBV7-9, with D unclear. This CDR3 region has 16 residues. The germline V gene has CDR1 SEHNR and CDR2 FQNEAQ (reference sequence). Trimming took off 4 bases at V and 5 bases at J, with 18 bases between the two ends. The CDR3 protein is CASSSQRYQENNEQFF. In nucleotides, the CDR3 is TGTGCCAGCAGCTCACAACGGTACCAAGAGAACAATGAGCAGTTCTTC.

This clonotype was recorded a few times. V and J are TRBV18 and TRBJ1-6, with D tentatively TRBD1 (5 bases). The V end was cut by 9 bases, the J end by 7 bases, with 13 bases between. The CDR3 runs to 13 residues. Germline V lookup: CDR1 KGHSH, CDR2 LQKENI. The chain's CDR3 is CASSLTENSPLHF. The CDR3, as DNA: TGTGCCAGTTCTTTGACAGAAAATTCACCCCTCCACTTT.

The chain carries TRBV30 and TRBJ1-1, with TRBD1 matching 7 bases. With V trimmed by 5 bases and J by 1 base, 4 bases remained unmatched. CDR3 length: 13 amino acids. Germline V gene sequence: CDR1 GTSNPN, CDR2 SVGIG (reference sequence). The chain's CDR3 is CAWAGQRNTEAFF. CDR3 nucleotides: TGTGCCTGGGCGGGACAGCGGAACACTGAAGCTTTCTTT.

This clonotype has only a few counts. The V call is TRBV29-1, the J call TRBJ2-1, with TRBD2 matching 11 bases. Germline trimming cut 3 bases from V and 4 bases from J; bases unmatched to any gene: 5. The germline gives CDR1 SQVTM, CDR2 ANQGSEA. This CDR3 is 15 amino acids long. CDR3 sequence reads: CSVDLGTSGYNEQFF. The CDR3 DNA follows: TGCAGCGTTGACCTCGGGACTAGCGGATACAATGAGCAGTTCTTC.

The rearrangement links TRBV20-1 to TRBJ2-7, with D perhaps TRBD2 (5 bases). Trimming removed 1 base at V and 6 bases at J, with 13 bases between. The germline V gene encodes CDR1 DFQATT and CDR2 SNEGSKA (reference sequence). The CDR3 is 13 residues long. CDR3 sequence: CSARVGRELEQYF. Written as DNA, the CDR3 is TGCAGTGCTAGAGTGGGCCGGGAACTCGAGCAGTACTTC.

This clonotype was counted only a few times. The chain couples TRBV2 to TRBJ1-4, with TRBD1 matching 9 bases. Losses at the gene ends were 10 bases for V and 8 bases for J; bases not matched to a gene: 8. Germline assignment: CDR1 SNHLY and CDR2 FYNNEI. The CDR3 length is 13 residues. The CDR3 region is CAKQGAQGEKLFF. The CDR3 DNA sequence: TGTGCCAAACAGGGGGCGCAGGGGGAAAAACTGTTTTTT.

This clonotype was found once. The chain employs TRBV3-1 and TRBJ2-7; 9 bases map to TRBD1. Germline assignment: CDR1 LGHDT and CDR2 YNNKEL (reference sequence). V dropped 4 bases and J dropped 5; count of bases not matched to a gene: 6. This CDR3 is 14 amino acids long. For the CDR3, the DNA is TGTGCCAGCAGCCCCTCGACAGGGGGGAACGAGCAGTACTTC. This sequence encodes CASSPSTGGNEQYF.

This clonotype was seen more than once but under ten times. The genes are TRBV24-1 and TRBJ2-2; D uncertain. The CDR3 runs to 15 residues. Trimming took 0 bases from V and 7 from J, leaving 11 bases between them. Germline CDR1 is KGHDR and CDR2 is SFDVKD. The chain's CDR3 is CATSDLHSVSGELFF. CDR3 in DNA: TGTGCCACCAGTGATTTGCACAGCGTTAGCGGGGAGCTGTTTTTT.

The CDR3 protein is CASSEGYRGLDEQYF. The CDR3 bases are TGTGCCAGCAGTGAAGGTTACAGGGGGCTGGACGAGCAGTACTTC. This sequence joins TRBV6-1 and TRBJ2-7, with TRBD1 matching 9 bases. Germline loops: CDR1 MNHNS, CDR2 SASEGT. Trimming took 1 base from V and 5 from J; bases not matched to a gene: 6. The CDR3 has 15 residues.

This clonotype has more than one count but fewer than ten. CDR3 protein: CSGTSGHNEQFF. The CDR3 DNA sequence: TGCAGTGGGACTAGCGGACACAATGAGCAGTTCTTC. The rearrangement uses TRBV20-1 and TRBJ2-1; 10 bases match TRBD2. The ends lost 7 bases at V and 5 bases at J; junction bases unmatched: 2. The germline CDR1 and CDR2 sequences are DFQATT and SNEGSKA (reference sequence). There are 12 residues in the CDR3.

The chain recombines TRBV7-6 with TRBJ2-3, with TRBD1 matching 7 bases. Germline trimming cut 3 bases from V and 4 bases from J; bases unmatched to any gene: 10. This CDR3 region has 16 residues. Germline V gives CDR1 SGHVS, CDR2 FNYEAQ. This CDR3 is CASSLMRAGGSDTQYF. The CDR3 DNA follows: TGTGCCAGCAGCTTGATGCGAGCAGGGGGATCAGATACGCAGTATTTT.

This clonotype turned up a few times. The chain joins TRBV7-3 to TRBJ2-1; D is uncertain. Per the germline V gene, CDR1 is SGHTA and CDR2 is FQGTGA. This CDR3 has 15 residues. With 1 base removed from V and 8 bases from J, the gap between germline ends came to 15 bases. The CDR3 DNA reads as TGTGCCAGCAGCTTAATCGGAACATTGAGTGATGAGCAGTTCTTC. This sequence encodes CASSLIGTLSDEQFF.

In this sample, this clonotype turned up a few times. CDR3 region: CAWSLQGITGELFF. The CDR3, as DNA: TGTGCCTGGAGCCTACAGGGAATCACCGGGGAGCTGTTTTTT. V is TRBV30 and J is TRBJ2-2; tentatively, D is TRBD1 (6 bases). The CDR3 totals 14 residues. V gave up 3 bases and J gave up 4 bases, with 12 bases separating them. Looked up from germline, CDR1 is GTSNPN and CDR2 is SVGIG (reference sequence).

The CDR3 protein is CASSLGGQTNYGYTF. The CDR3 coding sequence is TGTGCCAGCAGCTTGGGGGGACAGACCAACTATGGCTACACCTTC. This rearrangement joins TRBV5-5 to TRBJ1-2; the match to TRBD1 covers 7 bases. Per germline, CDR1 SGHKS and CDR2 YYEKEE (reference sequence). The CDR3 contains 15 residues. J lost 2 bases, V lost 0 bases, and 4 bases had no gene match.

This clonotype was seen more than once but under ten times. The chain employs TRBV7-9 and TRBJ2-5; 7 positions match TRBD1. The germline V gene encodes CDR1 SEHNR and CDR2 FQNEAQ (reference sequence). CDR3 length: 15 amino acids. Germline trimming cut 8 bases from V and 1 base from J; bases unmatched to any gene: 10. As DNA, the CDR3 is TGTGCCAGCCAGACAGGGCTTAGGGCCCAAGAGACCCAGTACTTC. Amino acids: CASQTGLRAQETQYF.

This chain links TRBV20-1 with TRBJ2-5, with D perhaps matching TRBD1 or TRBD2 (5 bases each). The CDR3 runs to 16 residues. CDR1 is DFQATT and CDR2 is SNEGSKA in the germline V gene (reference sequence). The ends were cut back, 6 bases at V and 2 bases at J, with 22 bases in the middle. The CDR3 protein is CSASHRDGSSQETQYF. The CDR3 nucleotides are TGCAGTGCATCGCACCGGGACGGATCCTCTCAAGAGACCCAGTACTTC.

This clonotype was seen only a few times. The chain carries TRBV6-2 or TRBV6-3 and TRBJ2-3; D remains ambiguous. The germline V and J ends were trimmed by 6 bases and 6 bases, with 13 bases remaining between them. CDR3 length: 13 residues. Germline V gene lookup returns CDR1 MNHEY and CDR2 SVGEGT. The CDR3 protein is CASRGSPPDTQYF. The CDR3 nucleotides read TGTGCCAGCAGGGGGTCACCGCCGGATACGCAGTATTTT.

CDR3 in DNA: TGTGCCAGCAGTTACTCCCTGGGAGGGGGGGAGACCCAGTACTTC. It encodes CASSYSLGGGETQYF. The V and J genes are TRBV6-2 or TRBV6-3 and TRBJ2-5; tentatively, D is TRBD2 (7 bases). The germline CDR1 and CDR2 sequences are MNHEY and SVGEGT. The CDR3 spans 15 residues. The V end lost 0 bases, the J end lost 5 bases, and 13 bases lay between the germline ends.

V and J are TRBV19 and TRBJ2-5; D not certain. Germline CDR1 reads LNHDA; CDR2 reads SQIVND (reference sequence). V was trimmed by 5 bases and J by 1 base, leaving 8 bases between them. CDR3 length: 13 amino acids. The CDR3 region is CASSFPGQETQYF. In DNA form, the CDR3 reads TGTGCCAGTAGTTTCCCCGGCCAAGAGACCCAGTACTTC.